This T cell receptor beta chain appears in the sequencing data of a study of CD8+CD57+ T cells in acquired aplastic anemia. Overall study context: An average of around 3.5 ug of DNA was obtained from sorted CD4+ and CD8+ cells.

This clonotype was observed at least ten times. The sequenced patients had an expansion of CD8+CD57+ cells seen by flow cytometry. Trimming cost V 1 base and J 0 bases, with 8 bases left between them. The germline gives CDR1 SGHAT, CDR2 FQDESV (reference sequence). The CDR3 is 15 amino acids. The study profiled TCR beta VDJ and CDR3 using genomic DNA as template. TCRdb ran MiXCR on the reads and lists one entry per CDR3 protein. The sample carries more than 45,000 distinct CDR3 sequences, roughly three fifths recorded once. The chain joins TRBV11-1 to TRBJ2-3, with D perhaps TRBD2 (5 bases). The receptor was isolated from a human donor with aplastic anemia. The sample comprised sorted CD4+, CD8+, or CD8+CD57+ T cells (not recorded which) from PBMCs. The CDR3 protein is CASSLGSASTDTQYF. The CDR3 coding sequence is TGTGCCAGCAGCTTAGGTAGCGCCAGCACAGATACGCAGTATTTT.